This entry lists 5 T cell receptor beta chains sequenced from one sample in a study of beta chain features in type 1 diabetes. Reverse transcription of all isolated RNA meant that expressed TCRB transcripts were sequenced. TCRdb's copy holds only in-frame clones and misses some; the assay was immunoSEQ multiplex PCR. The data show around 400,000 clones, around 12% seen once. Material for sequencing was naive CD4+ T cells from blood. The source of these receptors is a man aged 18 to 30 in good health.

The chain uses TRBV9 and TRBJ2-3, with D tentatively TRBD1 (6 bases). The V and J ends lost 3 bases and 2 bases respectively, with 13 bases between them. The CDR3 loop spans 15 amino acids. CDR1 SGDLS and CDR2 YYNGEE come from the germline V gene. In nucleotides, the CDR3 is TGTGCCAGCAGCGGTGCTGGACAGCTCACAGATACGCAGTATTTT. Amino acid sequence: CASSGAGQLTDTQYF.

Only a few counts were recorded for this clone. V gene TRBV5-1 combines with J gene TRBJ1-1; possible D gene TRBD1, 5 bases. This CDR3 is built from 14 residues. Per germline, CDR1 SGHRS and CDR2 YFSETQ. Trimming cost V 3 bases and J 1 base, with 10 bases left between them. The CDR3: CASSSIDRNTEAFF. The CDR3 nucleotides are TGCGCCAGCAGCTCGATCGACAGGAACACTGAAGCTTTCTTT.

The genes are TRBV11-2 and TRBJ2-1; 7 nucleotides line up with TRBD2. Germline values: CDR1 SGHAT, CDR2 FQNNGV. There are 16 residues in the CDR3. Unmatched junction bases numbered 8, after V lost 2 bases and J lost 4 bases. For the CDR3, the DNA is TGTGCCAGCAGCTTATGGACGGGAGCGGGATACAATGAGCAGTTCTTC. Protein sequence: CASSLWTGAGYNEQFF.

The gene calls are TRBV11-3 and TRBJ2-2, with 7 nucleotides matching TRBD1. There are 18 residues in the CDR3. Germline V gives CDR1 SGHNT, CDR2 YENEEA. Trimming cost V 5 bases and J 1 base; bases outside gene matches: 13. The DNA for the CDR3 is TGTGCCAGCAGCCTATCCCGCTGGGACAGAAAGAACACCGGGGAGCTGTTTTTT. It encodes CASSLSRWDRKNTGELFF.

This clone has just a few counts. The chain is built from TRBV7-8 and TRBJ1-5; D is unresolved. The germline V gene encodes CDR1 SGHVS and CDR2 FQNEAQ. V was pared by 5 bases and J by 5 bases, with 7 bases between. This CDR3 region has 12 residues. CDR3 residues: CASSPRDQPQHF. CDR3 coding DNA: TGTGCCAGCAGCCCGAGGGATCAGCCCCAGCATTTT.